Sequencing of this T cell receptor (beta chain) was carried out in a study of tumor and adjacent non-tumor tissue in lung cancer. No cell sorting was done before RNA was extracted from the tissue. The library came from three nested PCR rounds adapted from ARM-PCR protocols. MiXCR, run by TCRdb on the multiplex PCR reads, gives a single entry per CDR3 protein. The sample has about 90,000 distinct CDR3 sequences, approximately 57% seen once. This clonotype was recorded a few times. This may come from a read error, since a much larger clone is one base off. The sequenced sample consisted of lung tumor tissue. This receptor was identified in a man in his 70s with non-small cell lung cancer.

CDR3 sequence: CSVKQGRTEASF. The CDR3 region has the DNA TGCAGCGTGAAACAGGGTCGGACTGAAGCTTCCTTT. The V and J genes are TRBV29-1 and TRBJ1-1; a possible D gene is TRBD1 (6 bases). CDR1 is SQVTM, CDR2 ANQGSEA, per germline. This CDR3 comprises 12 residues.